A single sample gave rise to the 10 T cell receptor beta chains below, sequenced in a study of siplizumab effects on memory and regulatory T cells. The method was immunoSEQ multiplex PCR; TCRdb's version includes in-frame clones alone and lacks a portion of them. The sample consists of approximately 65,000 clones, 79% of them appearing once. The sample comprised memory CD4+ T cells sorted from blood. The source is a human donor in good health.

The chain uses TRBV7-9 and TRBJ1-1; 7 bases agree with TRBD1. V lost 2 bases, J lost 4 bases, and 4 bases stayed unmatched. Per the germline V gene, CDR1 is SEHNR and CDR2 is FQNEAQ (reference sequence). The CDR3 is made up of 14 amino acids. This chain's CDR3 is CASSLHQGGTEAFF. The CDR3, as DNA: TGTGCCAGCAGCTTACATCAGGGGGGCACTGAAGCTTTCTTT.

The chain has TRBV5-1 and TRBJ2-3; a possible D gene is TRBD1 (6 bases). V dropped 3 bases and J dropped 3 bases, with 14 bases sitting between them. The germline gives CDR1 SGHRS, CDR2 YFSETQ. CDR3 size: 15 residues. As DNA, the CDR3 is TGCGCCAGCAGCTCGACAGGAATAGGAACAGATACGCAGTATTTT. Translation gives CASSSTGIGTDTQYF. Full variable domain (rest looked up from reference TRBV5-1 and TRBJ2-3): KAGVTQTPRYLIKTRGQQVTLSCSPISGHRSVSWYQQTPGQGLQFLFEYFSETQRNKGNFPGRFSGRQFSNSRSEMNVSTLELGDSALYLCASSSTGIGTDTQYFGPGTRLTVL.

The CDR3 coding sequence is TGCGCCAGCAGCTTACAGGGTCAGAGTAACATTCAGTACTTC. Translating gives CASSLQGQSNIQYF. The chain couples TRBV5-1 to TRBJ2-4, with a weak D call TRBD1 (6 bases). The CDR3 contains 14 residues. Germline V gene lookup returns CDR1 SGHRS and CDR2 YFSETQ. Trimming shortened V by 2 bases and J by 7 bases, and 13 bases separated the two germline ends.

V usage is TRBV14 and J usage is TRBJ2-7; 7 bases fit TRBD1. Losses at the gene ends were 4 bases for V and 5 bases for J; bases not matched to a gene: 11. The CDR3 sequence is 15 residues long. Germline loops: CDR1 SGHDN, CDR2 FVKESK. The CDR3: CASSLSGQAKNEQYF. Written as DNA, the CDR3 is TGTGCCAGCAGCCTATCTGGACAGGCGAAGAACGAGCAGTACTTC.

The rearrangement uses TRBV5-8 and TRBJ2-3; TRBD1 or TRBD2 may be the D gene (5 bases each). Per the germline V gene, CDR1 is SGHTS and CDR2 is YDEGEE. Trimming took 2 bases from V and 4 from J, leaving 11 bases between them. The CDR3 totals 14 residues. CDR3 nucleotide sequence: TGTGCCAGCAGCTTCGGGGCGCAAGCAGATACGCAGTATTTT. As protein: CASSFGAQADTQYF.

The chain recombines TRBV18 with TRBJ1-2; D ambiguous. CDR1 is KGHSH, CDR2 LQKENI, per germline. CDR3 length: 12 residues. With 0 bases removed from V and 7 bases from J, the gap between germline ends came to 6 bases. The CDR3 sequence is CASSPPAGGYTF. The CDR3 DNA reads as TGTGCCAGCTCACCACCGGCGGGTGGCTACACCTTC. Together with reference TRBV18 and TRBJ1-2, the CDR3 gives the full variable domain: NAGVMQNPRHLVRRRGQEARLRCSPMKGHSHVYWYRQLPEEGLKFMVYLQKENIIDESGMPKERFSAEFPKEGPSILRIQQVVRGDSAAYFCASSPPAGGYTFGSGTRLTVV.

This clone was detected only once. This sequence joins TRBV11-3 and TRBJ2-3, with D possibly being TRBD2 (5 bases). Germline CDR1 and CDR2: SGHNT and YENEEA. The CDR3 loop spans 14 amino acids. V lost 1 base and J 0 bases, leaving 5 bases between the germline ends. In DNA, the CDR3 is TGTGCCAGCAGCTTAGGAGGGAGCACAGATACGCAGTATTTT. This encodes CASSLGGSTDTQYF.

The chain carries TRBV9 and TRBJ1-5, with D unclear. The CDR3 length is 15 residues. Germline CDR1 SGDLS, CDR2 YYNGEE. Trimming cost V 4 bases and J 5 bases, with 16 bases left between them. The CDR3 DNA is TGTGCCAGCAGCCCGATGGGCACGGTAGATCAGCCCCAGCATTTT. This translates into CASSPMGTVDQPQHF.

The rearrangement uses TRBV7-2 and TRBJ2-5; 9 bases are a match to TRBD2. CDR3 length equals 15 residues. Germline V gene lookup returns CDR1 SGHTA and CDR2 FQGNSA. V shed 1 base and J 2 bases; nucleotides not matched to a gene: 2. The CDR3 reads CASSLGRGGQETQYF. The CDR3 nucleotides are TGTGCCAGCAGCTTAGGGCGGGGGGGACAAGAGACCCAGTACTTC.

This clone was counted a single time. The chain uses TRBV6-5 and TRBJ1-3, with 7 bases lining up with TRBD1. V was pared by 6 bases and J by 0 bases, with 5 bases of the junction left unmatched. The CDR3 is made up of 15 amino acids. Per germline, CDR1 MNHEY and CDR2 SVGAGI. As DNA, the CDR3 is TGTGCCAGCAGAAGACAGGGTGACTCTGGAAACACCATATATTTT. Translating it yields CASRRQGDSGNTIYF.